This T cell receptor (beta chain) was documented in a study of neoadjuvant anti-PD-1 for oral cavity cancer. Blood libraries mostly used approximately 450 ng genomic DNA, six replicates each. The assay was immunoSEQ multiplex PCR, and TCRdb's table has in-frame clones only and misses some. The table includes approximately 72,000 clones, over 70% detected once. The ends lost 4 bases at V and 2 bases at J; junction bases unmatched: 2. Germline CDR1 is LNHDA and CDR2 is SQIVND (reference sequence). The length of the CDR3 is 14 residues. The V and J genes are TRBV19 and TRBJ2-5; 9 nucleotides line up with TRBD1. The receptor comes from a person aged 35-79 years with oral cavity squamous cell carcinoma. Sequencing was performed on PBMCs, taken before nivolumab (anti-PD-1) treatment. The CDR3 is CASSRGTGQETQYF. CDR3 nucleotide sequence: TGTGCCAGTAGTAGGGGGACAGGGCAAGAGACCCAGTACTTC.